Here is one TCR beta chain with its context. This record belongs to a study of T cells in Graves' hyperthyroidism and ophthalmopathy. Trimming took off 8 bases at V and 4 bases at J, with 13 bases between the two ends. The CDR3 is made up of 13 amino acids. Germline V gives CDR1 ENHRY, CDR2 SYGVKD. TCR beta CDR3 regions were amplified from RNA transcripts. The HTBI primer set drove a first-round RT-PCR of the TCR CDR3. TCRdb processed the multiplex PCR reads anew with MiXCR; each CDR3 protein has one entry. This repertoire shows 750,000 to 950,000 distinct CDR3 sequences, roughly 40% found once; its top ten account for approximately 10%.

The specimen was blood. The chain employs TRBV10-3 and TRBJ2-3; D may be TRBD1 (8 bases). The clonotype originates from a man aged 18 to 30 with Graves' hyperthyroidism. This CDR3 reads CAISQGGADTQYF. CDR3 nucleotide sequence: TGTGCCATCTCACAGGGGGGGGCAGATACGCAGTATTTT.